The source of this T cell receptor (beta chain) is a study of PD-1 blockade in classical Hodgkin lymphoma. Study results and caveats: Newly diagnosed patients had diversity similar to the baseline diversity of complete responders.

This CDR3 is built from 15 residues. Germline assignment: CDR1 SEHNR and CDR2 FQNEAQ (reference sequence). Trimming removed 5 bases at V and 0 bases at J, with 12 bases between. Libraries were prepared by immunoSEQ multiplex PCR; TCRdb keeps only in-frame clonotypes and omits some of them. The sample holds more than 25,000 clones; less than 80% are singletons and the top ten take around 32%. Note on this clone: The antigen is unknown.

Brentuximab vedotin exposure varied, and every patient relapsed after autologous stem cell transplantation. This TCR was recovered from a human donor with classical Hodgkin lymphoma. The chain joins TRBV7-9 to TRBJ2-3; a weak D match, TRBD2 (6 bases). This sample comprised peripheral blood mononuclear cells (PBMCs), obtained before the second cycle of nivolumab. CDR3 DNA sequence: TGTGCCAGCAGCCCCGGGACTGCTAGCACAGATACGCAGTATTTT. Translated, it gives CASSPGTASTDTQYF.